A single sample gave rise to the 2 T cell receptor beta chains below, sequenced in a study of T cell responses to AZD1222 COVID-19 vaccine. Repertoires were generated with immunoSEQ multiplex PCR, while TCRdb's copy carries only in-frame clones and drops some. The table lists roughly 97,000 clones, 93% of them singletons, with around 5% in the top ten. The specimen was peripheral blood, collected on day 0 of AZD1222 vaccination. The receptors come from an adult in good health.

This chain uses TRBV12-3 or TRBV12-4 with TRBJ1-2; D not resolved. The length of the CDR3 is 13 residues. The V and J ends lost 6 bases and 4 bases respectively, with 12 bases between them. This CDR3 reads CASSPGRSYGYTF. CDR3 DNA sequence: TGTGCCAGCAGCCCCGGACGGTCCTATGGCTACACCTTC.

The chain joins TRBV7-8 to TRBJ2-7; TRBD2 is a possible D gene (6 bases). CDR1 and CDR2 (germline): SGHVS, FQNEAQ. Trimming took 6 bases from V and 0 from J, leaving 15 bases between them. The CDR3 extends over 15 amino acids. CDR3 in DNA: TGTGCCAGCAGACCACGGAGGGCAGTCTCCTACGAGCAGTACTTC. This encodes CASRPRRAVSYEQYF.